This T cell receptor (beta chain) was profiled in a study of blood T cell repertoires in COVID-19 (dated by TCRdb to about 2020). Notes on the research overall: The collaborator samples originated in the United States, Italy and Spain and spanned the acute and convalescent phases of COVID-19. The prospective study material was composed of cDNA or gDNA derived from T cells, B-cell-depleted T cells, or PBMCs. The dataset comprised deeply sampled blood TCRbeta repertoires from subjects exposed to, actively infected with, or recovered from COVID-19. A freely available public database, intended as a resource for researchers studying the immune response to SARS-CoV-2, is where the repertoires were released. Samples were obtained from the ongoing ImmuneRACE study (first 160 participants) and from 1,254 subjects provided by 6 global collaborators. Sample metadata almost always included a de-identified subject ID, COVID-19 status, age in years and sex. Where HLA class I and class II types were available, the types were taken from metadata supplied by the sample provider, not from assay-based typing. Overall study outcomes, separate from this receptor: The amount of clinical and demographic metadata varied by source and participant and was provided uncurated.

The CDR1 and CDR2 encoded by the germline V gene (reference sequence) are LGHDT and YNNKEL. The CDR3 runs 13 residues from the cysteine to the phenylalanine. Only CDR3 DNA is held: 39 bases, read in frame from base 1. The V end loses 4 bases and the J end loses 1 base, and a stretch of 7 bases separates them. TCRbeta CDR3 regions were amplified from genomic DNA by means of the immunoSEQ Assay, a bias-controlled multiplex PCR. For the original study's pipeline: Nucleated cell counts per sample were estimated from amplification of reference gene primers within the assay. To quantify the absolute abundance of each unique TCRbeta CDR3 rearrangement, sequence reads were collapsed and filtered. For each sample, productive Simpson clonality was calculated as the square root of Simpson's diversity index over productive rearrangements. As stored in TCRdb, this immuneACCESS dataset retains in-frame rearrangements with V and J assigned. A fraction of the clones does not appear; measured against another copy, unresolved V genes explain less than half of the discrepancy, and the remainder lacks a known reason. V, J and clone size derive from that table, while D and trimming were established from the DNA sequence. The sample table lists 110,000 to 150,000 clones, over 70% of them with a count of one. Of the sample, about 1.9% falls within the top ten clones.

Comments on this clone: Its antigen is still unknown. Base-call qualities are not available, and no considerably larger clone is one nucleotide away.

Collaborating institutions collected whole blood in K2EDTA tubes following their own protocols. For TCRbeta analysis, collaborator samples were shipped as frozen whole blood, as isolated PBMCs, or as DNA extracted from either sample type. The receptor chain draws on TRBV3-1 (or the pseudogene TRBV3-2) and TRBJ1-1, with no reliable assignment of the D segment. The sequenced sample consisted of peripheral blood. The clonotype comes from a woman aged 55-70 years with acute or convalescent COVID-19. The sequence in DNA is TGTGCCAGCAGCCGCGTAAGGAACACTGAAGCTTTCTTT. It translates as CASSRVRNTEAFF.